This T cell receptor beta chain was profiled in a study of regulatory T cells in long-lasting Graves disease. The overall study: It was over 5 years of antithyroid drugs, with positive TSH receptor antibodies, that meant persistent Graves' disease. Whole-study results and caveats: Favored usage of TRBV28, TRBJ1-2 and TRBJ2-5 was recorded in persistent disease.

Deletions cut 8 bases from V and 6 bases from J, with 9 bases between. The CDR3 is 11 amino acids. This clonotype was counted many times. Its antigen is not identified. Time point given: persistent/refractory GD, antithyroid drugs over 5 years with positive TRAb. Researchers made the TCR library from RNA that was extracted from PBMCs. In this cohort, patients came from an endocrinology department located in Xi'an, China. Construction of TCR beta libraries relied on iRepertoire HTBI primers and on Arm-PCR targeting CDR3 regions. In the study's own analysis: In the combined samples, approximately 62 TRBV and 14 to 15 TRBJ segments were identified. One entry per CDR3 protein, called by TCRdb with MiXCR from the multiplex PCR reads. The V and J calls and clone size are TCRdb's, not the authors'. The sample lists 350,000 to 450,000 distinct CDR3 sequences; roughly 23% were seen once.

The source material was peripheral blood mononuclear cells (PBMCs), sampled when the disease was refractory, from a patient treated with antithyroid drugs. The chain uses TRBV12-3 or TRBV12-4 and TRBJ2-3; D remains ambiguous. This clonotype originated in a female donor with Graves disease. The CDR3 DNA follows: TGTGCCAGCGGATTTCGGGATACGCAGTATTTT. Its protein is CASGFRDTQYF.